Below are 28 T cell receptor beta chains sequenced from a single sample in a study of T cell responses to AZD1222 COVID-19 vaccine. Assay used: immunoSEQ multiplex PCR; TCRdb lists only in-frame clones, some missing. The table has approximately 150,000 clones, roughly 87% seen once; the top ten hold 0.85% to 1.1%. The specimen was peripheral blood, collected 28 days after the second AZD1222 dose. Receptor source: an adult who received the AZD1222 COVID-19 vaccine.

The chain is built from TRBV4-3 and TRBJ2-7, with 7 bases fitting TRBD1. The length of the CDR3 is 13 residues. Germline loops: CDR1 LGHNA, CDR2 YSLEER. V lost 4 bases to trimming and J lost 7 bases; unmatched junction nucleotides: 7. The CDR3 reads CASSRRSGGEQYF. The CDR3 DNA is TGCGCCAGCAGCCGGAGGTCAGGGGGTGAGCAGTACTTC.

V and J are TRBV7-2 and TRBJ1-2; D is perhaps TRBD1 (6 bases). Germline V gene lookup returns CDR1 SGHTA and CDR2 FQGNSA. The CDR3 length is 15 residues. V shed 5 bases and J shed 5 bases, with 18 bases lying between them. CDR3 DNA: TGTGCCAGCAGCCTCCGGGGGAGGGGGAGGTATGGCTACACCTTC. Its protein product is CASSLRGRGRYGYTF.

The rearrangement joins TRBV9 to TRBJ2-2; 7 positions agree with TRBD2. V gave up 0 bases and J gave up 1 base; unmatched junction bases: 3. Germline CDR1 and CDR2: SGDLS and YYNGEE. CDR3 length: 16 amino acids. CDR3 sequence: CASSVDPSGNTGELFF. In DNA, the CDR3 is TGTGCCAGCAGCGTAGACCCTAGCGGGAACACCGGGGAGCTGTTTTTT.

This clone showed up just once. This specimen includes other DNA sequences encoding the same CDR3. The chain recombines TRBV19 with TRBJ1-2; D is uncertain. CDR3 length equals 13 residues. Trimming cost V 3 bases and J 4 bases, with 9 bases left between them. Per the germline V gene, CDR1 is LNHDA and CDR2 is SQIVND (reference sequence). The CDR3 bases are TGTGCCAGTAGTATTGGGTCTCTCTATGGCTACACCTTC. Amino acid sequence: CASSIGSLYGYTF.

J is TRBJ2-3 and V is TRBV5-1; 14 bases align to TRBD2. This CDR3 contains 16 residues. Looked up from germline, CDR1 is SGHRS and CDR2 is YFSETQ. Trimming at V came to 7 bases and at J to 1 base, leaving 5 bases not matched to a gene. The CDR3 sequence is CASGTGLAGGTDTQYF. The CDR3 region has the DNA TGCGCCAGCGGTACGGGACTAGCGGGGGGCACAGATACGCAGTATTTT.

As regards this clone: Within the sample, other DNA sequences also encode this same CDR3. V and J are TRBV6-1 and TRBJ1-5; weak D call: TRBD1 (6 bases). V shed 3 bases and J shed 6 bases, with 15 bases lying between them. The CDR3 has 15 amino acids. Per the germline V gene, CDR1 is MNHNS and CDR2 is SASEGT. CDR3 protein: CASSEALQGSQPQHF. The CDR3 DNA follows: TGTGCCAGCAGTGAGGCATTGCAGGGGAGTCAGCCCCAGCATTTT.

The sample holds a few counts of this clone. This CDR3 reads CASSHGSGMGGALWDTQYF. The CDR3 nucleotides read TGCGCCAGCAGCCACGGATCCGGGATGGGGGGCGCATTATGGGATACGCAGTATTTT. The chain carries TRBV5-1 and TRBJ2-3; D tentatively fits TRBD1 or TRBD2 (6 bases each). The V end lost 4 bases, the J end lost 6 bases, and 30 bases lay between the germline ends. Germline V CDR1 and CDR2: SGHRS, YFSETQ. This CDR3 is 19 amino acids long.

This clone was picked up one time. The rearrangement uses TRBV19 and TRBJ2-1, with D unclear. The germline V gene encodes CDR1 LNHDA and CDR2 SQIVND (reference sequence). CDR3 length equals 16 residues. V shed 1 base and J shed 0 bases, with 10 bases lying between them. DNA of the CDR3: TGTGCCAGTAGTATAGGTATCCAGAGCTCCTACAATGAGCAGTTCTTC. Protein sequence: CASSIGIQSSYNEQFF.

V and J are TRBV4-1 and TRBJ2-1, with 11 bases that match TRBD1. Germline loops: CDR1 MGHRA, CDR2 YSYEKL. The CDR3 runs to 15 residues. V shed 6 bases and J 6 bases; nucleotides not matched to a gene: 7. In DNA form, the CDR3 reads TGCGCCAGCAGGATTGGACAGGGGGCTGGCAATGAGCAGTTCTTC. Amino acids: CASRIGQGAGNEQFF.

This rearrangement joins TRBV27 to TRBJ2-7, with D possibly being TRBD1 (5 bases). Trimming took 8 bases from V and 4 from J, leaving 15 bases between them. The CDR3 has 13 amino acids. Germline V gene data show CDR1 as MNHEY and CDR2 as SMNVEV (reference sequence). CDR3 amino acids: CASGARIPYEQYF. The CDR3 nucleotides read TGTGCCAGCGGGGCGAGGATCCCATACGAGCAGTACTTC.

This rearrangement joins TRBV19 to TRBJ1-2; 12 nucleotides match TRBD1. Germline CDR1 and CDR2: LNHDA and SQIVND (reference sequence). With V trimmed by 4 bases and J by 7 bases, 10 bases remained unmatched. The CDR3 loop spans 16 amino acids. DNA for the CDR3: TGTGCCAGTAGTAGTCCCGGGACAGGGGGCTCGAGTGGCTACACCTTC. This translates into CASSSPGTGGSSGYTF.

This clone was picked up a small number of times. V gene TRBV5-1 combines with J gene TRBJ2-7; 7 bases match TRBD1. This CDR3 has 15 amino acids. Germline V gene lookup returns CDR1 SGHRS and CDR2 YFSETQ. J lost 4 bases, V lost 1 base, and 8 bases had no gene match. The CDR3, as DNA: TGCGCCAGCAGCTTGATCCCAGGGACAGCTTACGAGCAGTACTTC. This encodes CASSLIPGTAYEQYF.

The chain carries TRBV19 and TRBJ1-1; no clear D gene. This CDR3 comprises 14 residues. Trimming left V 6 bases short and J 1 base short, with 12 bases between. From germline, CDR1 is LNHDA and CDR2 SQIVND (reference sequence). DNA of the CDR3: TGTGCCAGTAGAAAGGTGGGCCAGAACACTGAAGCTTTCTTT. It yields the protein CASRKVGQNTEAFF.

This chain links TRBV10-2 with TRBJ2-4, with 9 positions matching TRBD2. The J segment lost 8 bases and the V segment lost 3 bases, leaving 11 bases of the junction unmatched. CDR1 WSHSY and CDR2 SAAADI come from the germline V gene. The CDR3 length is 16 residues. This chain's CDR3 is CASSDPAGGPRDIQYF. The CDR3 bases are TGCGCCAGCAGTGACCCCGCGGGGGGGCCGAGGGACATTCAGTACTTC.

This clone was seen once. The chain links TRBV5-1 to TRBJ2-1, with 11 positions matching TRBD1. After removal of 5 bases from V and 0 bases from J, the junction contained 1 base not matched to a gene. This CDR3 is 15 amino acids long. Germline values: CDR1 SGHRS, CDR2 YFSETQ. CDR3 loop: CASRGTGGSYNEQFF. In nucleotides, the CDR3 is TGCGCCAGCAGGGGGACAGGGGGCTCCTACAATGAGCAGTTCTTC.

The chain carries TRBV7-8 and TRBJ2-3; tentatively, D is TRBD2 (7 bases). V lost 1 base and J lost 2, with 13 bases in between. This CDR3 comprises 16 residues. Germline assignment: CDR1 SGHVS and CDR2 FQNEAQ. CDR3 in amino acids: CASSLEGGGLTDTQYF. Here the CDR3 DNA reads TGTGCCAGCAGCTTAGAGGGCGGGGGCCTCACAGATACGCAGTATTTT.

The J gene is TRBJ2-2, the V gene TRBV29-1; possible D gene TRBD1, 5 bases. This CDR3 spans 13 amino acids. Germline V gene lookup returns CDR1 SQVTM and CDR2 ANQGSEA. The germline V and J ends were trimmed by 8 bases and 7 bases, with 17 bases remaining between them. CDR3 residues: CSSTRQGFGELFF. CDR3 bases: TGCAGCTCAACCAGGCAGGGCTTCGGGGAGCTGTTTTTT.

V usage is TRBV5-4 and J usage is TRBJ2-3; 9 bases align to TRBD2. The V gene end was trimmed by 0 bases and the J gene end by 4 bases; junction bases not matched to a gene: 3. CDR1 is SGHNT, CDR2 YYREEE, per germline (reference sequence). The CDR3 has 15 residues. CDR3 loop: CASSLGRGGADTQYF. The CDR3 region has the DNA TGTGCCAGCAGCTTGGGGCGCGGGGGGGCAGATACGCAGTATTTT. Full variable domain (missing parts from reference TRBV5-4 and TRBJ2-3): ETGVTQSPTHLIKTRGQQVTLRCSSQSGHNTVSWYQQALGQGPQFIFQYYREEENGRGNFPPRFSGLQFPNYSSELNVNALELDDSALYLCASSLGRGGADTQYFGPGTRLTVL.

This sequence joins TRBV6-5 and TRBJ1-1; 7 bases agree with TRBD1. The CDR3 spans 14 residues. Trimming at V came to 5 bases and at J to 3 bases, leaving 6 bases not matched to a gene. Per the germline V gene, CDR1 is MNHEY and CDR2 is SVGAGI. The CDR3 nucleotides read TGTGCCAGCAGTAATAATCAGGGGGACACTGAAGCTTTCTTT. It translates to CASSNNQGDTEAFF.

V usage is TRBV6-2 or TRBV6-3 and J usage is TRBJ2-7; 7 bases align to TRBD1. This CDR3 region has 18 residues. V was clipped by 0 bases and J by 0 bases; unmatched bases: 11. Germline CDR1 is MNHEY and CDR2 is SVGEGT. The CDR3: CASSYSARGTPLSYEQYF. The CDR3 DNA sequence: TGTGCCAGCAGTTACTCGGCCAGGGGGACACCCCTCTCCTACGAGCAGTACTTC.

The chain links TRBV5-1 to TRBJ2-3, with 8 bases aligning to TRBD1. The CDR3 sequence is 17 residues long. J was trimmed by 2 bases and V by 2 bases; bases with no gene match: 10. Per the germline V gene, CDR1 is SGHRS and CDR2 is YFSETQ. As DNA, the CDR3 is TGCGCCAGCAGCTTAACCTCCGGGACAGGTTACACAGATACGCAGTATTTT. Encoded protein: CASSLTSGTGYTDTQYF.

V and J are TRBV7-4 and TRBJ1-2, with 11 bases matching TRBD1. With 4 bases clipped from V and 8 bases from J, the junction kept 6 bases outside the gene matches. This CDR3 region has 14 residues. CDR1 and CDR2 from the germline V gene are SGHVT and SQSDAQ. CDR3 nucleotides: TGTGCCAGCAGCTCGGGGACAGGGGGTTACGGCTACACCTTC. Translation gives CASSSGTGGYGYTF.

The CDR3, as DNA: TGTGCCAGCAGAAAGGACACCCCGCAAAGGTACGAGCAGTACTTC. It is translated as CASRKDTPQRYEQYF. The rearrangement joins TRBV28 to TRBJ2-7; D might be TRBD1 (5 bases). CDR3 size: 15 residues. Germline lookup yields CDR1 MDHEN and CDR2 SYDVKM. V was trimmed by 6 bases and J by 4 bases, leaving 19 bases between them. Supplemented by reference TRBV28 and TRBJ2-7, the full variable domain reads DVKVTQSSRYLVKRTGEKVFLECVQDMDHENMFWYRQDPGLGLRLIYFSYDVKMKEKGDIPEGYSVSREKKERFSLILESASTNQTSMYLCASRKDTPQRYEQYFGPGTRLTVT.

The J gene is TRBJ2-5, the V gene TRBV7-8; the D is unclear. CDR1 and CDR2 from the germline V gene are SGHVS and FQNEAQ. This CDR3 has 15 residues. V lost 2 bases and J 2 bases, leaving 12 bases between the germline ends. The chain's CDR3 is CASSLYLREQETQYF. The CDR3 DNA reads TGTGCCAGCAGCTTATATTTAAGAGAACAAGAGACCCAGTACTTC.

This clone was counted a single time. The CDR3 protein is CASSQDGEQGDETQYF. The CDR3 DNA sequence: TGCGCCAGCAGCCAAGATGGGGAACAGGGGGATGAGACCCAGTACTTC. The genes are TRBV4-1 and TRBJ2-5; 8 positions agree with TRBD1. The CDR3 has 16 amino acids. CDR1 is MGHRA, CDR2 YSYEKL, per germline. The V gene end was trimmed by 0 bases and the J gene end by 5 bases; junction bases not matched to a gene: 8.

V is TRBV9 and J is TRBJ2-2; no clear D. The CDR3 extends over 16 amino acids. V lost 0 bases to trimming and J lost 0 bases, with 9 bases between them. CDR1 is SGDLS and CDR2 is YYNGEE in the germline V gene. The CDR3 sequence is CASSVDRTANTGELFF. DNA for the CDR3: TGTGCCAGCAGCGTAGACAGAACCGCGAACACCGGGGAGCTGTTTTTT.

The chain links TRBV14 to TRBJ2-2; D not certain. V lost 3 bases to trimming and J lost 4 bases, with 9 bases between them. This CDR3 is built from 14 residues. Germline assignment: CDR1 SGHDN and CDR2 FVKESK. In DNA form, the CDR3 reads TGTGCCAGCAGCCAGCAGGCGGCCACCGGGGAGCTGTTTTTT. Translation: CASSQQAATGELFF.

In regard to this clone: The sample carries other DNA sequences with the same CDR3. The V call is TRBV11-2, the J call TRBJ2-7, with D possibly being TRBD1 (5 bases). The CDR3 has 12 residues. Between the trimmed V and J ends, which lost 3 bases and 3 bases, there was a span of 6 bases. CDR1 and CDR2 from the germline V gene are SGHAT and FQNNGV. The CDR3 coding sequence is TGTGCCAGCAGCTTCCAGGGCTACGAGCAGTACTTC. Translation: CASSFQGYEQYF.